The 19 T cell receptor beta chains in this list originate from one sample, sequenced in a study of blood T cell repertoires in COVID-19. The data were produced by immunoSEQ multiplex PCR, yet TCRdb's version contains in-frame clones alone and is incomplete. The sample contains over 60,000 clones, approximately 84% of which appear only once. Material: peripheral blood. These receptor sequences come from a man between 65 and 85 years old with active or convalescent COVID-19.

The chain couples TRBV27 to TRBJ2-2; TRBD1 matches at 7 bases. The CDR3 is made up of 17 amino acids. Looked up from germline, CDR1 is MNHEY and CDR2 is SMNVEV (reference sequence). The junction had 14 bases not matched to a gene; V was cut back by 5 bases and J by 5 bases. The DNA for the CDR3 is TGTGCCAGCAGTCCCGGCAGGGGGATATCGGTAACCGGGGAGCTGTTTTTT. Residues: CASSPGRGISVTGELFF.

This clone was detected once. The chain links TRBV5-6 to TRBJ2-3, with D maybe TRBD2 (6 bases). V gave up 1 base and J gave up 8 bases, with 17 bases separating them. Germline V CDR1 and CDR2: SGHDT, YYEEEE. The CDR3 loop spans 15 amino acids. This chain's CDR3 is CASSLSSIGEVTQYF. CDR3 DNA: TGTGCCAGCAGCTTGTCCAGTATAGGGGAGGTTACGCAGTATTTT.

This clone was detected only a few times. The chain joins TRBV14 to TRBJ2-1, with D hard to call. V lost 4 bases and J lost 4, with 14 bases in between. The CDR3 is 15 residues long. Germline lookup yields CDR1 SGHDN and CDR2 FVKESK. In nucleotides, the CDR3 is TGTGCCAGCAGCCCTCTTTTGATGGCATACAATGAGCAGTTCTTC. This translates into CASSPLLMAYNEQFF.

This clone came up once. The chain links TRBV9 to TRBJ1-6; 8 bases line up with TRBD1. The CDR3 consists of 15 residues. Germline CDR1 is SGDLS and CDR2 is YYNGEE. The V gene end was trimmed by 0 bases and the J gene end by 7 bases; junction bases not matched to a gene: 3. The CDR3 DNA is TGTGCCAGCAGCGTAGAGGACAGGGAAAATTCACCCCTCCACTTT. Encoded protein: CASSVEDRENSPLHF.

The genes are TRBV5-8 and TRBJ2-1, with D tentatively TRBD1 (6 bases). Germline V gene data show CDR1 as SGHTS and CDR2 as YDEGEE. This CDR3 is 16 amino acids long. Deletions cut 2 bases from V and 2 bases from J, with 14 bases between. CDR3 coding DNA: TGTGCCAGCAGCTTAATCTCAGGGGTTACCTACAATGAGCAGTTCTTC. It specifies CASSLISGVTYNEQFF.

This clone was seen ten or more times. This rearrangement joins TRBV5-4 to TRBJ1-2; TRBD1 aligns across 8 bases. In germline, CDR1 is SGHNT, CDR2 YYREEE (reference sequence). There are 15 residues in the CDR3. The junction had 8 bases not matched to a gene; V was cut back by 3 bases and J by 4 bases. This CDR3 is CASSSSGGVSYGYTF. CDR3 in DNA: TGTGCCAGCAGCTCATCAGGGGGCGTTTCCTATGGCTACACCTTC.

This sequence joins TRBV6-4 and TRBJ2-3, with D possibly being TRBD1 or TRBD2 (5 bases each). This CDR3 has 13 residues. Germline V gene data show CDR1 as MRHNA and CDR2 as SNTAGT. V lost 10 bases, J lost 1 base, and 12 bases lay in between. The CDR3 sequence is CATRDGRTDTQYF. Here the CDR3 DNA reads TGTGCCACCAGGGACGGGCGCACAGATACGCAGTATTTT.

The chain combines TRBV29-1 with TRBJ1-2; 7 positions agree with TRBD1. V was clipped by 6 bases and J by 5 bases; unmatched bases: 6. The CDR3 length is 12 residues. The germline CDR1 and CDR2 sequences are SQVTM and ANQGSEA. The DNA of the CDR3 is TGCAGCGTCGTCGGGACAGAATATGGCTACACCTTC. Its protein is CSVVGTEYGYTF. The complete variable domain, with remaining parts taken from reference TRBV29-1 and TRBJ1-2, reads SAVISQKPSRDICQRGTSLTIQCQVDSQVTMMFWYRQQPGQSLTLIATANQGSEATYESGFVIDKFPISRPNLTFSTLTVSNMSPEDSSIYLCSVVGTEYGYTFGSGTRLTVV.

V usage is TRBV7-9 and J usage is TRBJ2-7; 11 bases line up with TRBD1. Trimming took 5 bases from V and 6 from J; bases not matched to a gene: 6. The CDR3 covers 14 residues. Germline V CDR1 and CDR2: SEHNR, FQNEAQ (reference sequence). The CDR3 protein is CASSVAGTGGEQYF. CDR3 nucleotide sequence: TGTGCCAGCAGCGTTGCCGGGACAGGGGGCGAGCAGTACTTC.

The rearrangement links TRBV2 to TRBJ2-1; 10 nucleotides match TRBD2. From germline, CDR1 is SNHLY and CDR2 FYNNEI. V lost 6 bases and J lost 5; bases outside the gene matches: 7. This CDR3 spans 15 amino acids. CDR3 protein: CASRSRTSGNNEQFF. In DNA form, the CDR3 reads TGTGCCAGCAGGAGCCGGACTAGCGGTAACAATGAGCAGTTCTTC.

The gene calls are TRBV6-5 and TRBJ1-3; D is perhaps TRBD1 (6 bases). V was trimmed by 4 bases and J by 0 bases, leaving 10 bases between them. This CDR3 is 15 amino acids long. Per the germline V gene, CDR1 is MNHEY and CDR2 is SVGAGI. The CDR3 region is CASSWGQLSGNTIYF. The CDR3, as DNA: TGTGCCAGCAGTTGGGGACAACTCTCTGGAAACACCATATATTTT.

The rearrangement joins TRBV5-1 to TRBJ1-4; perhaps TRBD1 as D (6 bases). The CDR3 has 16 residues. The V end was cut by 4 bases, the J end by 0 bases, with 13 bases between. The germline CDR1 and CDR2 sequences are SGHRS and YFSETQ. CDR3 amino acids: CASSPGQHATNEKLFF. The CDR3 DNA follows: TGCGCCAGCAGCCCCGGACAGCATGCAACTAATGAAAAACTGTTTTTT. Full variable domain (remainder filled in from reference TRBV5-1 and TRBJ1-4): KAGVTQTPRYLIKTRGQQVTLSCSPISGHRSVSWYQQTPGQGLQFLFEYFSETQRNKGNFPGRFSGRQFSNSRSEMNVSTLELGDSALYLCASSPGQHATNEKLFFGSGTQLSVL.

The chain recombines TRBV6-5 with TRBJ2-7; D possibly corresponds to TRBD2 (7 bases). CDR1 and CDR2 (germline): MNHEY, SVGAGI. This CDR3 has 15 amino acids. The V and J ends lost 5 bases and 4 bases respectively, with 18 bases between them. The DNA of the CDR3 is TGTGCCAGCAGTACCCAAGGGGGGGGGTCGTACGAGCAGTACTTC. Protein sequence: CASSTQGGGSYEQYF.

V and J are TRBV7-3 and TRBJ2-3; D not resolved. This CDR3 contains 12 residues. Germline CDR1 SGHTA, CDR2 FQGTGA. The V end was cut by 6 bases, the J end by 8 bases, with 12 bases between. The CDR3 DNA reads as TGTGCCAGCAGATCCAGGATCGGTACGCAGTATTTT. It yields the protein CASRSRIGTQYF.

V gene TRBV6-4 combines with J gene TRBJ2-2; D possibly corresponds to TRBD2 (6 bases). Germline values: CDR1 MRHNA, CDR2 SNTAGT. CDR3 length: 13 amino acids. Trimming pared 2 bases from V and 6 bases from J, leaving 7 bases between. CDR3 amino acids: CASSDGGSGELFF. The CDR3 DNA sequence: TGTGCCAGCAGTGACGGGGGGTCCGGGGAGCTGTTTTTT.

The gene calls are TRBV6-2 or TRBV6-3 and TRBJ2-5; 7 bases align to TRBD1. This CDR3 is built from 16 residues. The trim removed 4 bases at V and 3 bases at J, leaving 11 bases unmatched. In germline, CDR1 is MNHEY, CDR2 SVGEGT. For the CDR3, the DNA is TGTGCCAGCAGTTCCCACGCCGGGACAGAAAAAGAGACCCAGTACTTC. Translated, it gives CASSSHAGTEKETQYF.

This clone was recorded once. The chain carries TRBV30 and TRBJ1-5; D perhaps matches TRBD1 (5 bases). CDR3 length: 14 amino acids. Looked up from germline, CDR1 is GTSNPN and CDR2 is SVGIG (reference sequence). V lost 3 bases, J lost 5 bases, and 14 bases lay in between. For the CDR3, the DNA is TGTGCCTGGAGCCCTTGGGGGGGTGATCAGCCCCAGCATTTT. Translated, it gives CAWSPWGGDQPQHF. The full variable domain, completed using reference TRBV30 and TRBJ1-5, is SQTIHQWPATLVQPVGSPLSLECTVEGTSNPNLYWYRQAAGRGLQLLFYSVGIGQISSEVPQNLSASRPQDRQFILSSKKLLLSDSGFYLCAWSPWGGDQPQHFGDGTRLSIL.

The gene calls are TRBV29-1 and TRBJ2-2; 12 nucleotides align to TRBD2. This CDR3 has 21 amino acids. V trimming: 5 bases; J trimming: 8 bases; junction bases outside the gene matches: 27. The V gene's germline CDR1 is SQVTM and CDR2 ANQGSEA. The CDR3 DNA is TGCAGCGTTCAATATGCGGGTCTTCTAGCGGGAGGGCCTGGTAATTCGGGGGAGCTGTTTTTT. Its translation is CSVQYAGLLAGGPGNSGELFF.

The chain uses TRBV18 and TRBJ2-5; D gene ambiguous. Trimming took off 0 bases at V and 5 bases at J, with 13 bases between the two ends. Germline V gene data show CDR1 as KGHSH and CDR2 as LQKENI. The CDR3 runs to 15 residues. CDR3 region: CASSPPNRPGETQYF. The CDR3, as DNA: TGTGCCAGCTCACCACCGAACCGCCCGGGTGAGACCCAGTACTTC.